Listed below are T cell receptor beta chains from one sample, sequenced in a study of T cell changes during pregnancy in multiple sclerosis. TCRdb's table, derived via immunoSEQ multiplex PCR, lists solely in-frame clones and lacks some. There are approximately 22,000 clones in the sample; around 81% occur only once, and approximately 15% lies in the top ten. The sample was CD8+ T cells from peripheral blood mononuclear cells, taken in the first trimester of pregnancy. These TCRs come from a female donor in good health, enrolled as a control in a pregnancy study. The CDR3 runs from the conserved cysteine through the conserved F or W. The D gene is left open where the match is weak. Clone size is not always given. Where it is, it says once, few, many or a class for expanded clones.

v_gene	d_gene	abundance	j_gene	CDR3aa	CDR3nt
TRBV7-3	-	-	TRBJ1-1	CASSLTGSTEAFF	TGTGCCAGCAGCTTAACCGGGAGCACTGAAGCTTTCTTT
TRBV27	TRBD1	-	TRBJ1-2	CASSPGQGNYGYTF	TGTGCCAGCAGCCCGGGACAGGGTAACTATGGCTACACCTTC
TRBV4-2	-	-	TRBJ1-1	CASSPGVSGTEAFF	TGTGCCAGCAGCCCGGGTGTAAGTGGCACTGAAGCTTTCTTT
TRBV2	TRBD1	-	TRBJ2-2	CASTAGGSGELFF	TGTGCCAGCACTGCAGGGGGCTCCGGGGAGCTGTTTTTT
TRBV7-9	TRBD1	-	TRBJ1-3	CAGQATISGNTIYF	TGTGCCGGACAGGCAACAATCTCTGGAAACACCATATATTTT
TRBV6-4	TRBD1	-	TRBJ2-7	CASSPGQGTYEQYF	TGTGCCAGCAGCCCGGGACAGGGTACCTACGAGCAGTACTTC
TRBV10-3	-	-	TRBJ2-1	CAISDVGSINEQFF	TGTGCCATCAGTGATGTTGGGAGCATCAATGAGCAGTTCTTC
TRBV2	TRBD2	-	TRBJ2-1	CASSYSGGAYNEQFF	TGTGCCAGCAGTTACAGCGGGGGGGCCTACAATGAGCAGTTCTTC
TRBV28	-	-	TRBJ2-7	CASSDIWGKGQTSYEQYF	TGTGCCAGCAGTGATATATGGGGTAAGGGCCAGACTAGCTACGAGCAGTACTTC
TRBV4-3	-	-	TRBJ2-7	CASSQSPGSYEQYF	TGCGCCAGCAGCCAAAGCCCAGGGTCCTACGAGCAGTACTTC
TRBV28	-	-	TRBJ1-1	CASSSPRGNTEAFF	TGTGCCAGCAGTAGCCCCCGGGGGAACACTGAAGCTTTCTTT
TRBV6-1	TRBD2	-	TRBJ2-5	CASSEESSGAETQYF	TGTGCCAGCAGTGAAGAGAGTAGCGGGGCGGAGACCCAGTACTTC
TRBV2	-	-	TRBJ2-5	CASSESPRDQETQYF	TGTGCCAGCAGTGAGAGTCCCAGGGACCAAGAGACCCAGTACTTC
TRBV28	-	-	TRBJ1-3	CASCLTGLSGNTIYF	TGTGCCAGCTGTTTAACTGGGCTCTCTGGAAACACCATATATTTT
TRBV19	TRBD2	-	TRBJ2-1	CASNPSGGMAYNEQFF	TGTGCCAGTAATCCTAGCGGGGGGATGGCCTACAATGAGCAGTTCTTC
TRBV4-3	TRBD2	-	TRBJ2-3	CASSQDGLAGATDTQYF	TGCGCCAGCAGCCAAGATGGGCTAGCGGGGGCCACAGATACGCAGTATTTT
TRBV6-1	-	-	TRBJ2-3	CASSLDSGGTDTQYF	TGTGCCAGCAGCCTGGACTCCGGGGGCACAGATACGCAGTATTTT
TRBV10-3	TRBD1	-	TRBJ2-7	CAISEGEDRGEYEQYF	TGTGCCATCAGTGAGGGGGAGGACAGGGGCGAGTACGAGCAGTACTTC
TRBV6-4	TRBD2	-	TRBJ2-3	CASSDTSGGTDTQYF	TGTGCCAGCAGTGACACTAGCGGGGGCACAGATACGCAGTATTTT
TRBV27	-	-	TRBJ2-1	CASSLTGGLYNEQFF	TGTGCCAGCAGTTTAACGGGGGGCCTTTACAATGAGCAGTTCTTC
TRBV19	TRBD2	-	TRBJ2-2	CATQRGGRTGELFF	TGTGCCACACAGCGGGGGGGCCGAACCGGGGAGCTGTTTTTT
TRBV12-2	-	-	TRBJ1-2	CASRATAGTDYGYTF	TGTGCAAGTCGCGCTACAGCCGGGACAGATTATGGCTACACCTTC
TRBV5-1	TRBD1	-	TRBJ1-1	CASTGGWDTEAFF	TGCGCCAGCACAGGGGGCTGGGACACTGAAGCTTTCTTT
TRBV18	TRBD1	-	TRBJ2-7	CASSLGTGIEQYF	TGTGCCAGCTCACTTGGGACAGGGATCGAGCAGTACTTC
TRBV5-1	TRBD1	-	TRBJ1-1	CASSRQRDRAVEAFF	TGCGCCAGCAGCCGCCAAAGAGACAGGGCGGTTGAAGCTTTCTTT
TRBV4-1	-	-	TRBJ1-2	CASSPFSRDKDQVF	TGCGCCAGCAGCCCCTTTTCCAGGGACAAGGACCAAGTCTTC
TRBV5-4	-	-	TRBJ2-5	CASSLGGQTLKETQYF	TGTGCCAGCAGCTTGGGAGGACAGACCCTAAAGGAGACCCAGTACTTC
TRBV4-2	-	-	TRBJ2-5	CASSQVRGDQETQYF	TGTGCCAGCAGCCAAGTGCGGGGCGACCAAGAGACCCAGTACTTC
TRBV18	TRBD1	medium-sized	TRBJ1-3	CASSRDRPPSGNTIYF	TGTGCCAGCTCACGGGACAGGCCGCCCTCTGGAAACACCATATATTTT
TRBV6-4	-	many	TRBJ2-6	CASSDAQGDGANVLTF	TGTGCCAGCAGTGACGCACAGGGTGATGGGGCCAACGTCCTGACTTTC
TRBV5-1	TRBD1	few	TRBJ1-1	CASSRDRNTEAFF	TGCGCCAGCAGCCGGGACAGGAACACTGAAGCTTTCTTT
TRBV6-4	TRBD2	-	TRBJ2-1	CASSSAPGGYEQFF	TGTGCCAGCAGTTCCGCCCCGGGGGGGTATGAGCAGTTCTTC
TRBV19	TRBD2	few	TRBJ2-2	CASKGLAPGELFF	TGTGCCAGTAAAGGACTAGCCCCCGGGGAGCTGTTTTTT
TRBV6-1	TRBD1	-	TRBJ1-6	CASSDAVGTGNSPLHF	TGTGCCAGCAGTGACGCGGTGGGGACAGGGAATTCACCCCTCCACTTT
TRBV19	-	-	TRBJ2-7	CASSMLSSYEQYF	TGTGCCAGTAGTATGCTTAGCTCCTACGAGCAGTACTTC
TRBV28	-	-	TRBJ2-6	CASSRTDSSSGANVLTF	TGTGCCAGCAGTCGAACCGACAGTAGCTCTGGGGCCAACGTCCTGACTTTC
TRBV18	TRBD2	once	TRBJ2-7	CASSPSTSGTYEQYF	TGTGCCAGCTCACCCTCCACTAGCGGGACCTACGAGCAGTACTTC
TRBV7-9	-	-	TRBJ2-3	CASSLRGRGGTDTQYF	TGTGCCAGCAGCTTAAGGGGTAGGGGCGGCACAGATACGCAGTATTTT
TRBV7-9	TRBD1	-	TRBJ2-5	CASSSTGGAEETQYF	TGTGCCAGCAGCTCGACAGGGGGCGCGGAGGAGACCCAGTACTTC
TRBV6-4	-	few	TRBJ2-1	CASSDSIGLQSLPQFF	TGTGCCAGCAGTGACTCGATTGGTTTGCAGTCCTTACCCCAGTTCTTC
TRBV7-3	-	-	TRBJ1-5	CASSFGNGGPQHF	TGTGCCAGCAGCTTTGGTAACGGGGGGCCCCAGCATTTT
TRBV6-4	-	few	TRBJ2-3	CASSEKGGGTDTQYF	TGTGCCAGCAGTGAGAAGGGGGGGGGCACAGATACGCAGTATTTT
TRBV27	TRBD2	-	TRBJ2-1	CASSLRGGSLDEQFF	TGTGCCAGCAGTTTACGGGGCGGGAGTCTCGATGAGCAGTTCTTC
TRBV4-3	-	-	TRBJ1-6	CASSQVNRANSPLHF	TGCGCCAGCAGCCAAGTTAACAGGGCTAATTCACCCCTCCACTTT
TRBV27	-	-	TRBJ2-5	CASRGRGGRETQYF	TGTGCCAGCAGGGGGAGGGGGGGGCGAGAGACCCAGTACTTC
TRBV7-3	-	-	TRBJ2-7	CASSPSRTEWAYEQYF	TGTGCCAGCAGCCCAAGCCGTACAGAATGGGCCTACGAGCAGTACTTC
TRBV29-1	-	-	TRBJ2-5	CSVTPPEAGVRQETQYF	TGCAGCGTGACCCCTCCCGAGGCAGGGGTGCGACAAGAGACCCAGTACTTC
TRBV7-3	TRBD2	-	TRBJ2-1	CASSPLRGSGDEQFF	TGTGCCAGCAGCCCTCTACGTGGGAGCGGGGATGAGCAGTTCTTC
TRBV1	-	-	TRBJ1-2	CTSSQEEGAGRYYGYTF	TGCACCAGCAGCCAAGAGGAGGGGGCCGGTAGGTACTATGGCTACACCTTC
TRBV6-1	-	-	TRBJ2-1	CASSEVGGYNEQFF	TGTGCCAGCAGTGAAGTTGGAGGGTACAATGAGCAGTTCTTC
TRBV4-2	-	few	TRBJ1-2	CASSQDTEVDGYTF	TGTGCCAGCAGCCAAGATACCGAGGTGGATGGCTACACCTTC
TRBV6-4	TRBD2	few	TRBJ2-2	CASTGGGSTGELFF	TGTGCCAGTACCGGCGGGGGGTCCACCGGGGAGCTGTTTTTT
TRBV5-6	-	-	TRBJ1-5	CASSLASQGNQPQHF	TGTGCCAGCAGCTTGGCTTCGCAGGGGAATCAGCCCCAGCATTTT
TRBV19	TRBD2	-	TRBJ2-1	CASSIDLWGLAEYNEQFF	TGTGCCAGTAGTATAGATCTATGGGGACTAGCGGAATACAATGAGCAGTTCTTC